These T cell receptor beta chains were read from a single sample in a study of blood T cells in healthy people across ages. From the 5' RACE reads, TCRdb called clonotypes with MiXCR, one entry per CDR3 protein. Here the sample spans fewer than 600,000 distinct CDR3 sequences, 27% being singletons. The data were also submitted as part of a second study, on T cells of mothers and their children.

The specimen was blood. Source of these receptors: a boy aged 2 to 9 in good health. The CDR3 runs from the conserved cysteine through the conserved F or W. D genes are given only for firm matches. The listing skips clone size in some rows; elsewhere it reads once, few, many or a size class.

clone size: many; J gene: TRBJ2-5; D gene: .; V gene: TRBV29-1; CDR3 DNA: TGCAGCGTTGGGGGGGGGCTACAAGAGACCCAGTACTTC; CDR3 protein: CSVGGGLQETQYF
clone size: few; J gene: TRBJ2-3; D gene: .; V gene: TRBV7-9; CDR3 DNA: TGTGCCAGCAGCTTAGAGGCTAGGATCACAGATACGCAGTATTTT; CDR3 protein: CASSLEARITDTQYF
clone size: few; J gene: TRBJ2-5; D gene: .; V gene: TRBV5-1; CDR3 DNA: TGCGCCAGCAGCCCACGTTCGGACTACCAAGAGACCCAGTACTTC; CDR3 protein: CASSPRSDYQETQYF
clone size: few; J gene: TRBJ2-4; D gene: TRBD2; V gene: TRBV12-3/TRBV12-4; CDR3 DNA: TGTGCCAGCAGTTTGGGAGCGGGGAGGGCAGCCAAAAACATTCAGTACTTC; CDR3 protein: CASSLGAGRAAKNIQYF
clone size: few; J gene: TRBJ2-1; D gene: .; V gene: TRBV20-1; CDR3 DNA: TGCAGTGCTAGAGATTCCCTGAGCCTTGACAATGAGCAGTTCTTC; CDR3 protein: CSARDSLSLDNEQFF
clone size: .; J gene: TRBJ1-2; D gene: .; V gene: TRBV6-6; CDR3 DNA: TGTGCCAGCAGCATAAACGCTGGGTTGGGAGGCTACACCTTC; CDR3 protein: CASSINAGLGGYTF
clone size: .; J gene: TRBJ2-7; D gene: .; V gene: TRBV19; CDR3 DNA: TGTGCCAGTAGCCCCAACCAGGGCGGGGAGCAGTACTTC; CDR3 protein: CASSPNQGGEQYF
clone size: few; J gene: TRBJ1-4; D gene: .; V gene: TRBV12-3/TRBV12-4; CDR3 DNA: TGTGCCAGCAGTCCCTCGGGGGGTAATGAAAAACTGTTTTTT; CDR3 protein: CASSPSGGNEKLFF
clone size: few; J gene: TRBJ2-4; D gene: .; V gene: TRBV29-1; CDR3 DNA: TGCAGCGCCCTGGGGCGGGTGGACATTCAGTACTTC; CDR3 protein: CSALGRVDIQYF
clone size: .; J gene: TRBJ1-6; D gene: TRBD1; V gene: TRBV28; CDR3 DNA: TGTGCCAGCAGTTCCTTTCCCGGGACAGATAATTCACCCCTCCACTTT; CDR3 protein: CASSSFPGTDNSPLHF
clone size: few; J gene: TRBJ1-6; D gene: .; V gene: TRBV5-6; CDR3 DNA: TGTGCCAGCAGCTTTAAGGGGGAGGCGGGTTACTCACCCCTCCACTTT; CDR3 protein: CASSFKGEAGYSPLHF
clone size: .; J gene: TRBJ1-5; D gene: .; V gene: TRBV15; CDR3 DNA: TGTGCCACCAGCCCCATGCCCAATCAGCCCCAGCATTTT; CDR3 protein: CATSPMPNQPQHF
clone size: few; J gene: TRBJ1-4; D gene: TRBD1; V gene: TRBV20-1; CDR3 DNA: TGCAGTGCTAGAGAGAGAGGAGGAAGGGACAGCGCAACTAATGAAAAACTGTTTTTT; CDR3 protein: CSARERGGRDSATNEKLFF
clone size: .; J gene: TRBJ2-5; D gene: TRBD1; V gene: TRBV20-1; CDR3 DNA: TGCAGTGCTGGTGTTTCAGGGGGCCAAGAGACCCAGTACTTC; CDR3 protein: CSAGVSGGQETQYF
clone size: .; J gene: TRBJ1-6; D gene: .; V gene: TRBV3-1; CDR3 DNA: TGTGCCAGCAGCCAAGGGGGTAACCGAGCCCCCCCCCACTTT; CDR3 protein: CASSQGGNRAPPHF